This T cell receptor (beta chain) derives from a study of cytomegalovirus exposure and HLA in healthy donors. PCR primers comprised 60 Vbeta and 13 Jbeta primers. The protocol was immunoSEQ multiplex PCR, while the TCRdb copy is restricted to in-frame clones and leaves out a portion. The data contain 150,000 to 200,000 clones, approximately 65% of them singletons. The germline V gene encodes CDR1 LNHDA and CDR2 SQIVND (reference sequence). The CDR3 has 14 amino acids. V lost 3 bases and J 6 bases, leaving 12 bases between the germline ends. The TCR comes from a man in his forties in good health and CMV-seronegative. The specimen was PBMCs. The V gene is TRBV19, the J gene TRBJ2-1; D possibly corresponds to TRBD2 (6 bases). The CDR3 nucleotides are TGTGCCAGTAGTATGAGGTGGGGAGGCAATGAGCAGTTCTTC. Amino acid sequence: CASSMRWGGNEQFF.